Included here is one TCR beta chain sequence, with context. Its specificity is unknown. This entry belongs to a study of shared clonotypes between healthy human individuals. Regarding the study as a whole: Naive subsets generally had larger estimated richness than memory subsets.

The method was immunoSEQ multiplex PCR; TCRdb's version includes in-frame clones alone and lacks a portion of them. The data hold a few hundred thousand clones, with 65% observed a single time. CDR3 length equals 11 residues. V lost 4 bases to trimming and J lost 6 bases, with 9 bases between them. Germline V lookup: CDR1 DFQATT, CDR2 SNEGSKA (reference sequence). This receptor was identified in a man aged 25-45 years in good health. The genes are TRBV20-1 and TRBJ1-2, with D perhaps TRBD1 (5 bases). The sample was memory CD4+ T cells sorted from blood. Subset here: CD45RA-negative fraction. CDR3 residues: CSATLRDGYTF. CDR3 DNA sequence: TGCAGTGCTACACTCAGGGATGGCTACACCTTC.